This passage covers 16 T cell receptor beta chains from one sample sequenced in a study of T cells in Graves' hyperthyroidism and ophthalmopathy. The investigators amplified TCR beta CDR3 regions from RNA transcripts. HTBI primers were used for first-round RT-PCR of the TCR CDR3. MiXCR was run by TCRdb on the multiplex PCR reads, yielding one entry per CDR3 protein. The sample yields about 590,000 distinct CDR3 sequences, approximately 15% seen once. Sequenced material: blood. The receptors here all came from a woman under 40 with Graves' hyperthyroidism.

This clonotype was picked up many times. V usage is TRBV20-1 and J usage is TRBJ2-7, with TRBD1 matching 8 bases. This CDR3 is 18 amino acids long. Unmatched junction bases numbered 13, after V lost 0 bases and J lost 0 bases. Germline CDR1 DFQATT, CDR2 SNEGSKA (reference sequence). CDR3 sequence reads: CSARDAGRGREGSYEQYF. DNA of the CDR3: TGCAGTGCTAGAGATGCGGGCAGGGGGCGCGAGGGCTCCTACGAGCAGTACTTC.

This clonotype came up many times. This chain joins TRBV27 and TRBJ2-1; maybe TRBD1 (6 bases). This CDR3 contains 15 residues. V was pared by 4 bases and J by 7 bases, with 17 bases between. Germline-derived CDR1 and CDR2 are MNHEY and SMNVEV (reference sequence). The DNA for the CDR3 is TGTGCCAGCAGTTCATCCGGGACACCAAAAAATGAGCAGTTCTTC. Residues: CASSSSGTPKNEQFF.

Points on this clonotype: One end of the junction varies from germline; a read error may be responsible. V and J are TRBV7-2 and TRBJ1-4; 10 nucleotides match TRBD1. The CDR3 totals 16 residues. Germline CDR1 is SGHTA and CDR2 is FQGNSA. The CDR3 sequence: CASSQDRGQGTEKLFF. Written as DNA, the CDR3 is TGCGCCAGCAGCCAAGATAGGGGACAGGGGACGGAAAAACTGTTTTTT.

This clonotype was seen ten or more times. The J gene is TRBJ1-2, the V gene TRBV6-6; TRBD1 agrees at 8 bases. The V and J ends lost 0 bases and 4 bases, in that order; junction bases with no gene match: 4. This CDR3 contains 15 residues. Germline V gene sequence: CDR1 MNHNY, CDR2 SVGAGI (reference sequence). The CDR3 spells CASSYSIGQGYGYTF. The CDR3 DNA is TGTGCCAGCAGTTACTCGATAGGACAGGGCTATGGCTACACCTTC.

This clonotype was detected ten times or more. J is TRBJ2-7 and V is TRBV15; 7 nucleotides match TRBD2. V dropped 2 bases and J dropped 4; count of bases not matched to a gene: 8. The CDR3 totals 15 residues. Germline CDR1 and CDR2: LNHNV and YYDKDF (reference sequence). The CDR3 spells CATSRISGGGYEQYF. The CDR3, as DNA: TGTGCCACCAGCAGAATATCGGGAGGCGGGTACGAGCAGTACTTC.

The rearrangement uses TRBV12-3 or TRBV12-4 and TRBJ2-2; 8 nucleotides match TRBD2. This CDR3 is 16 amino acids long. V was clipped by 5 bases and J by 2 bases; unmatched bases: 7. As DNA, the CDR3 is TGTGCCAGCAGTGGTGATAGCGGGATAAACACCGGGGAGCTGTTTTTT. Translation: CASSGDSGINTGELFF.

This clonotype was counted between two and nine times. This chain uses TRBV7-2 with TRBJ1-6, with TRBD1 as a possible D gene (5 bases). V was pared by 7 bases and J by 0 bases, with 22 bases between. CDR3 length: 19 residues. Germline CDR1 and CDR2: SGHTA and FQGNSA. The chain's CDR3 is CASTIKVPGRSSYNSPLHF. The DNA for the CDR3 is TGTGCCAGCACCATAAAAGTACCGGGACGGAGCTCCTATAATTCACCCCTCCACTTT.

This clonotype was detected many times. J is TRBJ2-7 and V is TRBV20-1; D may be TRBD2 (5 bases). Trimming cost V 4 bases and J 2 bases, with 15 bases left between them. CDR3 length: 14 amino acids. Germline V lookup: CDR1 DFQATT, CDR2 SNEGSKA (reference sequence). CDR3 in amino acids: CSATDQNGAYEQYF. The DNA for the CDR3 is TGCAGTGCTACGGACCAAAACGGGGCCTACGAGCAGTACTTC.

This clonotype was counted a few times. The rearrangement joins TRBV7-2 to TRBJ2-3, with 9 bases fitting TRBD2. CDR3 length: 15 amino acids. Germline-derived CDR1 and CDR2 are SGHTA and FQGNSA. J lost 6 bases, V lost 8 bases, and 12 bases had no gene match. CDR3 sequence reads: CASGPPGLAFDTQYF. The DNA for the CDR3 is TGTGCCAGCGGCCCCCCGGGACTAGCTTTTGATACGCAGTATTTT.

Here the CDR3 DNA reads TGCAGTGCAGTCCTGCAAGGCAATGAGCAGTTCTTC. The encoded protein is CSAVLQGNEQFF. The chain combines TRBV20-1 with TRBJ2-1, with D uncertain. The germline V gene has CDR1 DFQATT and CDR2 SNEGSKA (reference sequence). With 6 bases removed from V and 6 bases from J, the gap between germline ends came to 12 bases. This CDR3 has 12 amino acids.

This clonotype was seen ten or more times. The chain employs TRBV28 and TRBJ2-5; D call uncertain. The germline CDR1 and CDR2 sequences are MDHEN and SYDVKM. The CDR3 spans 14 residues. Between the trimmed V and J ends, which lost 10 bases and 2 bases, there was a span of 17 bases. CDR3: CATTRRQIQETQYF. The CDR3, as DNA: TGTGCCACCACAAGGCGGCAGATACAAGAGACCCAGTACTTC.

The chain employs TRBV7-9 and TRBJ1-2; possibly TRBD1 for D (6 bases). V was pared by 6 bases and J by 7 bases, with 15 bases between. From germline, CDR1 is SEHNR and CDR2 FQNEAQ (reference sequence). This CDR3 comprises 13 residues. For the CDR3, the DNA is TGTGCCAGCAGTCCGCAGGGGTTAGCTGGCTACACCTTC. This codes for CASSPQGLAGYTF.

There are a few counts of this clonotype. The chain employs TRBV27 and TRBJ1-6; D is uncertain. The germline gives CDR1 MNHEY, CDR2 SMNVEV (reference sequence). CDR3 size: 12 residues. The V end lost 3 bases, the J end lost 10 bases, and 7 bases lay between the germline ends. Here the CDR3 reads CASSFAGSPLHF. Written as DNA, the CDR3 is TGTGCCAGCAGTTTTGCGGGCTCACCCCTCCACTTT.

This clonotype was detected many times. J is TRBJ1-5 and V is TRBV12-3 or TRBV12-4; D is perhaps TRBD1 (6 bases). The CDR3 length is 15 residues. Deletions cut 6 bases from V and 0 bases from J, with 12 bases between. The CDR3 is CASRQGPNSNQPQHF. CDR3 bases: TGTGCCAGCAGACAGGGACCGAATAGCAATCAGCCCCAGCATTTT.

Comment on this clonotype: A read error may be the cause here, since a much bigger clone is one base away. The chain joins TRBV12-3 or TRBV12-4 to TRBJ2-1; D might be TRBD2 (6 bases). CDR3 length: 16 amino acids. DNA of the CDR3: TGTGCCAGCAGAGGCGAGAGGAGGCGGGAATACAATGGGCAGTTCTTC. Residues: CASRGERRREYNGQFF.

In its sample, this clonotype was seen a few times. J is TRBJ1-1 and V is TRBV29-1; TRBD1 is a possible D gene (6 bases). There are 13 residues in the CDR3. Trimming took off 8 bases at V and 5 bases at J, with 18 bases between the two ends. Germline V lookup: CDR1 SQVTM, CDR2 ANQGSEA. The CDR3 sequence is CSFQTYRETEAFF. The CDR3 region has the DNA TGCAGCTTCCAAACTTACAGGGAGACTGAAGCTTTCTTT.